The present T cell receptor (beta chain) was sequenced within a study of cytomegalovirus exposure and HLA in healthy donors. Study conclusions and caveats: There were 164 TCR beta chains listed as cytomegalovirus-associated.

The CDR3 has 12 residues. Trimming removed 6 bases from V and 0 bases from J, with 5 bases in between. Germline loops: CDR1 MDHEN, CDR2 SYDVKM. This clone was detected a few times. Its antigen remains unidentified. Use of 60 Vbeta and 13 Jbeta primers characterized the PCR. Some clones are missing from TCRdb's copy, which holds only in-frame ones; the method was immunoSEQ multiplex PCR. There are around 110,000 clones in the sample; about 10% occur only once, and 2.5% to 3.5% lies in the top ten. The receptor comes from a man younger than 40 in good health and CMV-seronegative. Sequenced sample: PBMCs. This chain links TRBV28 with TRBJ1-1; D ambiguous. The CDR3 region is CASRELNTEAFF. CDR3 bases: TGTGCCAGCAGAGAGTTGAACACTGAAGCTTTCTTT.